The T cell receptor beta chain under discussion was sequenced for a study of T cells in Graves' hyperthyroidism and ophthalmopathy. Diagnostic assessment was based on clinical symptoms, serum thyroxine and TRAb, thyroid ultrasound and orbital computed tomography. CDR1 is LNHNV, CDR2 YYDKDF, per germline (reference sequence). The CDR3 runs 15 residues. With V trimmed by 3 bases and J by 6 bases, 8 bases remained unmatched. This clonotype showed up many times. Researchers took RNA transcripts and amplified the TCR beta CDR3 regions from them. The TCR CDR3 was amplified in a first-round RT-PCR using the HTBI primer set. TCRdb reprocessed the multiplex PCR reads with MiXCR, giving one entry per CDR3 protein. Of 500,000 to 600,000 distinct CDR3 sequences listed, approximately 16% are singletons.

The sample comprised blood. The TCR originated in a woman aged 18-29 years with Graves' hyperthyroidism. The V call is TRBV15, the J call TRBJ1-5; 7 nucleotides agree with TRBD1. The CDR3 DNA reads as TGTGCCACCAGCAGGACCCCCTCAGGGGGTCAGCCCCAGCATTTT. This sequence encodes CATSRTPSGGQPQHF.